This T cell receptor (beta chain) is from a study of T-cell reconstitution after alpha-beta-depleted transplantation in children (dated by TCRdb to the mid-2010s). General notes on the study: T-cell immune reconstitution after TCRalphabeta/CD19-depleted allogeneic hematopoietic cell transplantation in children was quantitatively tracked in the study by means of TCR repertoire profiling.

The germline V gene (reference sequence) provides CDR1 WNHNN and CDR2 SYGVQD. The trim is 2 bases for V and 8 bases for J, with a gap of 7 bases between the germline ends. Its CDR3 holds 11 amino acids, cysteine through phenylalanine. Only CDR3 DNA is held: 33 bases, read in frame from base 1. The method was PCR. The sequencer listed for this sample is Illumina HiSeq 2500. Molecular barcoding was employed in the preparation of TCR libraries, with unique molecular identifiers being used to normalize TCRbeta repertoire quantification. TCRdb reprocessing: public reads trimmed at Q25 with fastp, clones called with MiXCR, in-frame beta chains kept. Each entry is one CDR3 protein sequence, shown with its most common DNA and genes. This sample is represented by under 250,000 distinct CDR3 sequences; more than 15% of them were singletons. In total, the top ten clones hold around 45% of the sample. What the study reported, not specific to this receptor: In some patients, the high TCRbeta diversity seen at day 60 was put down to recipient T cells and intrathymic progenitors that had survived conditioning. Over the following months the frequencies of hyperexpanded clones went down, and after one year T-cell counts and TCRbeta diversity were mostly credited to newly produced T cells. About two months after transplant, the apparently early recovery of alphabetaT-cell counts reportedly depended on just several hundred clones that had expanded rapidly and came from non-depleted graft cells.

Regarding this clonotype: Its cognate antigen has yet to be identified. The input lacks base qualities; no much larger clone sits a single base away.

The treatment or condition label on this specimen signifies: allogeneic hematopoietic cell transplantation with graft depleted of TCRalphabeta T cells and CD19 B cells. Transplant recipients were children who received TCRalphabeta/CD19-depleted allogeneic hematopoietic cell grafts. This clonotype was sampled from a male patient aged 2 to 10 who had a stem cell transplant for acute lymphoblastic leukemia, so the T cells may come from the graft donor. The sequences come from PBMCs, mostly from graft donor cells, collected 360 days after TCRalphabeta/CD19-depleted stem cell transplant. Recombination linked TRBV10-1 to TRBJ2-7; too little of a D gene remains to name it. CDR3 sequence: CASSEGGQQYF. The sequenced DNA is TGCGCCAGCAGTGAGGGCGGTCAGCAGTACTTC.